This T cell receptor beta chain was observed in a study of T cells in Graves' hyperthyroidism and ophthalmopathy. Turning to the study itself: Upon initial diagnosis and before any treatment, peripheral blood was collected. Whole-study findings and limits: Expanded thyroid clonotypes (above 0.001) were mostly also found in blood.

This clonotype has at least ten counts. The antigen is undetermined. Amplification targeted TCR beta CDR3 regions from RNA transcripts. Initially, a first-round RT-PCR of the TCR CDR3 employed the HTBI primer set. TCRdb itself ran the multiplex PCR reads through MiXCR, one entry per CDR3 protein. The sample carries 500,000 to 600,000 distinct CDR3 sequences, 15% to 20% recorded once. Uncontrolled infection, other autoimmune disease, pregnancy or lactation led to exclusion. Clinicians diagnosed patients from clinical symptoms, serum thyroxine and TRAb, thyroid ultrasound and orbital computed tomography. Germline assignment: CDR1 DFQATT and CDR2 SNEGSKA (reference sequence). The V end was cut by 2 bases, the J end by 0 bases, with 10 bases between. The CDR3 sequence is 15 residues long.

The sequence derives from a man in his forties or fifties with Graves' ophthalmopathy. V gene TRBV20-1 combines with J gene TRBJ2-2; D not certain. The material sequenced was blood. CDR3 DNA: TGCAGTGCTAGACGGCGGCCCACGAACACCGGGGAGCTGTTTTTT. Amino acids: CSARRRPTNTGELFF.